A selection of T cell receptor beta chains follows, all from one sample in a study of T cell repertoires in cytomegalovirus infection. No antigen has been identified for these receptors. Using its own MiXCR run on the reads, TCRdb lists one record per CDR3 protein. In the table there are nearly 700,000 distinct CDR3 sequences, roughly a third of which are singletons. The sequencing here drew on cultured PBMCs, taken from culture after CMV antigen stimulation. Every receptor here comes from a human donor in good health (CMV status not recorded). Some clones in this sample may be carry-over from other donors' samples. The CDR3 runs from the conserved cysteine through the conserved F or W. A D gene is named only where the DNA matches it firmly. Rows may omit the clone size; those that give it use once, few, many or a size class.

cdr3_aa	cdr3_nt	j_call	clone_size	d_call	v_call
CASSLFGTGELFF	TGTGCCAGCAGCTTGTTCGGCACCGGGGAGCTGTTTTTT	TRBJ2-2	few	NA	TRBV7-6
CASSDYLGGEYF	TGTGCCAGCAGTGACTATTTAGGGGGTGAATACTTC	TRBJ2-7	few	NA	TRBV6-1
CASSSRRGTENIQYF	TGTGCCAGCAGCTCCCGAAGGGGGACGGAAAACATTCAGTACTTC	TRBJ2-4	NA	NA	TRBV7-2
CASGRTGLNQPQQF	TGTGCCTCCGGGAGGACAGGGCTTAATCAGCCCCAGCAATTT	TRBJ1-5	once	TRBD1	TRBV6-6
CASSPTSGSWEQYF	TGTGCCAGCAGCCCAACTAGCGGGAGTTGGGAGCAGTACTTC	TRBJ2-7	few	TRBD2	TRBV7-2
CASSLILVERETQYF	TGTGCCAGCAGCTTAATACTAGTCGAACGAGAGACCCAGTACTTC	TRBJ2-5	many	NA	TRBV7-2
CASSSAVEQYF	TGTGCCAGCAGCTCCGCCGTCGAGCAGTACTTC	TRBJ2-7	few	NA	TRBV5-5
CASIPRDSYSTEAFF	TGTGCCAGCATCCCGCGGGACAGTTACAGCACTGAAGCTTTCTTT	TRBJ1-1	NA	TRBD1	TRBV6-5
CSARKLAGQETQYF	TGCAGTGCTAGAAAACTAGCGGGGCAAGAGACCCAGTACTTC	TRBJ2-5	NA	TRBD2	TRBV20-1
CASSLDRPGTSTDTQYF	TGTGCCAGCAGCTTAGATCGGCCGGGAACTAGCACAGATACGCAGTATTTT	TRBJ2-3	few	NA	TRBV11-2
CASNHGRGRGEPQHF	TGTGCCAGCAACCACGGACGGGGTCGAGGGGAGCCCCAGCATTTT	TRBJ1-5	many	NA	TRBV7-8
CASSQSGRSSYNEQFF	TGTGCCAGCAGCCAAAGCGGACGAAGCTCCTACAATGAGCAGTTCTTC	TRBJ2-1	NA	NA	TRBV5-4
CASSEGYPSSYNEQFF	TGTGCCAGCAGCGAGGGGTACCCTAGCTCCTACAATGAGCAGTTCTTC	TRBJ2-1	NA	NA	TRBV9
CASSPPYQGALSYEQYF	TGTGCCAGCAGCCCCCCTTATCAGGGAGCGCTCTCCTACGAGCAGTACTTC	TRBJ2-7	few	NA	TRBV7-4
CASSFRVGEKLFF	TGTGCCAGCAGCTTCAGGGTCGGGGAAAAACTGTTTTTT	TRBJ1-4	NA	NA	TRBV7-2
CASSLRGQQYYNEQFF	TGTGCCAGCAGCCTACGGGGTCAGCAGTACTACAATGAGCAGTTCTTC	TRBJ2-1	NA	NA	TRBV6-2/TRBV6-3
CASGLTGANVLTF	TGTGCCAGCGGGCTAACTGGGGCCAACGTCCTGACTTTC	TRBJ2-6	NA	NA	TRBV7-2
CASSSQTGYTF	TGTGCCAGCAGCTCGCAGACAGGCTACACCTTC	TRBJ1-2	few	NA	TRBV9
CASSRDLKRDSPLHF	TGTGCCAGCAGCAGGGACCTAAAACGAGATTCACCCCTCCACTTT	TRBJ1-6	NA	NA	TRBV5-4
CASSQGGGYSMNTEAFF	TGCGCCAGCAGCCAAGGGGGAGGGTACTCCATGAACACTGAAGCTTTCTTT	TRBJ1-1	few	NA	TRBV4-1
CASSYGYSNQPQHF	TGTGCCAGTAGCTATGGGTATAGCAATCAGCCCCAGCATTTT	TRBJ1-5	few	NA	TRBV19
CATSSPPGDTQYF	TGTGCCACCAGCTCCCCCCCAGGTGATACGCAGTATTTT	TRBJ2-3	NA	NA	TRBV15
CASRPQPSDYNEQYF	TGTGCCAGCCGTCCTCAACCGTCGGACTATAACGAGCAGTACTTC	TRBJ2-7	few	NA	TRBV11-2
CASSPGLADAGHTQYF	TGTGCCAGCTCACCGGGACTAGCGGACGCGGGCCATACGCAGTATTTT	TRBJ2-3	once	TRBD2	TRBV18
CASSLRSHPDRGPGYGYTF	TGTGCCAGCAGCCTACGCTCCCATCCTGACAGGGGGCCTGGCTATGGCTACACCTTC	TRBJ1-2	few	TRBD1	TRBV11-3
CSARDLRRGSTDTQYF	TGCAGTGCTAGAGATCTCAGAAGGGGCAGCACAGATACGCAGTATTTT	TRBJ2-3	NA	NA	TRBV20-1
CASSPVGRGGRETQYF	TGTGCCAGCAGCCCGGTGGGGCGGGGGGGCCGGGAGACCCAGTACTTC	TRBJ2-5	NA	TRBD2	TRBV7-2